The T cell receptor (beta chain) described here comes from a study of T cell responses to AZD1222 COVID-19 vaccine. Notes on this clone: Its antigen is still unknown. Within the sample, other DNA sequences also encode this same CDR3.

V lost 4 bases, J lost 6 bases, and 0 bases lay in between. The CDR3 runs 10 residues. The germline CDR1 and CDR2 sequences are LNHDA and SQIVND (reference sequence). Overall study findings and caveats: Baseline testing showed seropositivity in only six or seven AZD1222 recipients. Clonal diversity may have been underestimated, and the donors were mostly white British, with more females than males. Samples come after the peak T cell response, not at day 14. Recipients of two AZD1222 doses showed rising Spike-specific TCR breadth and depth.

The table came from immunoSEQ multiplex PCR; TCRdb's copy has only in-frame clones and leaves some out. This repertoire shows about 120,000 clones, 70% to 90% found once; its top ten account for approximately 10%. The sample in question was peripheral blood, obtained on day 0 of AZD1222 vaccination. The chain links TRBV19 to TRBJ1-4, with unresolved D. The receptor was derived from an adult in good health. The CDR3 DNA follows: TGTGCCAGTAGTAATGAAAAACTGTTTTTT. It yields the protein CASSNEKLFF.